This T cell receptor (beta chain) was recorded in a study of blood T cell repertoires in COVID-19. Study context: The United States, Italy and Spain provided the acute and convalescent COVID-19 samples.

In the authors' workflow: The authors estimated nucleated cell counts from reference gene primer amplification. TCRdb keeps only in-frame clones here, not all; method: immunoSEQ multiplex PCR. V, J and clone size derive from that table, while D and trimming were established from the DNA sequence. The sample has tens of thousands of clones, 87% seen once. The CDR3 runs to 12 residues. Germline CDR1 is MNHEY and CDR2 is SVGEGT. The junction had 2 bases not matched to a gene; V was cut back by 5 bases and J by 4 bases. Sequenced input: peripheral blood. The TCR comes from a human donor in a cohort sampled during active COVID-19. The genes are TRBV6-2 or TRBV6-3 and TRBJ2-7; TRBD2 matches at 7 bases. The CDR3 protein is CASSLAEYEQYF. DNA of the CDR3: TGTGCCAGCAGTCTAGCGGAGTACGAGCAGTACTTC.